The 2 T cell receptor beta chains below were found in one sample sequenced in a study of T cells after yellow fever vaccination. One entry per CDR3 protein, called by TCRdb with MiXCR from the 5' RACE reads. In the table there are just under 600,000 distinct CDR3 sequences, around an eighth of which are singletons. The sample was PBMCs, taken on the day of the yellow fever booster vaccination. The receptors come from a man aged 25-40 years who received the YFV17D yellow fever vaccine.

In this sample, this clonotype turned up a few times. V gene TRBV27 combines with J gene TRBJ2-5; no clear D gene. Deletions cut 1 base from V and 1 base from J, with 10 bases between. This CDR3 has 15 residues. The germline V gene has CDR1 MNHEY and CDR2 SMNVEV (reference sequence). In DNA form, the CDR3 reads TGTGCCAGCAGTTTATACGGCCGGTTCCAAGAGACCCAGTACTTC. Its protein is CASSLYGRFQETQYF.

The chain combines TRBV5-5 with TRBJ2-7; D is ambiguous. This CDR3 region has 16 residues. The V end lost 3 bases, the J end lost 3 bases, and 19 bases lay between the germline ends. In germline, CDR1 is SGHKS, CDR2 YYEKEE (reference sequence). In DNA, the CDR3 is TGTGCCAGCAGCTCGTACCTACTCGACGGAAGCTACGAGCAGTACTTC. Protein sequence: CASSSYLLDGSYEQYF.